This is a list of T cell receptor beta chains from one sample in a study of PD-1 blockade in mismatch repair-deficient tumors. The method was immunoSEQ multiplex PCR; TCRdb's version includes in-frame clones alone and lacks a portion of them. The sample holds 40,000 to 60,000 clones, around four fifths seen once. The sample here was peripheral blood, taken 4 weeks after starting pembrolizumab. The receptors come from an adult with mismatch repair-deficient cancer. CDR3s include the opening cysteine and the closing phenylalanine or tryptophan. A D gene is named only where the DNA matches it firmly. Only part of the rows carry a size: once, few, many, or a class if the clone is expanded.

j_call v_call d_call clone_size cdr3_nt cdr3_aa
TRBJ1-1 TRBV29-1 NA NA TGCAGCGTGGTAACCAGCACTGAAGCTTTCTTT CSVVTSTEAFF
TRBJ1-4 TRBV28 TRBD1 NA TGTGCCAGCAGTTTGATGACAGGGGGTGATAATGAAAAACTGTTTTTT CASSLMTGGDNEKLFF
TRBJ1-4 TRBV30 NA few TGTGCCTGGAGTGAAATTGCTGAAAAACTGTTTTTT CAWSEIAEKLFF
TRBJ2-1 TRBV15 NA few TGTGCCACCAGCAGAGAGGGACCCATCTACAATGAGCAGTTCTTC CATSREGPIYNEQFF
TRBJ2-1 TRBV10-3 NA NA TGTGCCACCTGGGGTGGGAGTAGCAATGAGCAGTTCTTC CATWGGSSNEQFF
TRBJ2-7 TRBV7-2 TRBD2 NA TGTGCCAGCAGCTTAGGAGCCAGCGGGAGGGTTCGTCTTAGGTACGAGCAGTACTTC CASSLGASGRVRLRYEQYF
TRBJ1-1 TRBV5-1 NA NA TGCGCCAGCAGCTTGGCCCAGGGACGGATCACTGAAGCTTTCTTT CASSLAQGRITEAFF
TRBJ1-4 TRBV14 NA NA TGTGCCAGCAGCCAAGATCTGGGTGGAAAACTGTTTTTT CASSQDLGGKLFF
TRBJ2-7 TRBV2 TRBD2 NA TGTGCCAGCAGTGATGTTCCTAGCGGGAGCTCCTACGAGCAGTACTTC CASSDVPSGSSYEQYF
TRBJ2-3 TRBV27 NA NA TGTGCCAGCAGTTTAAATGGGCTGTACACAGATACGCAGTATTTT CASSLNGLYTDTQYF
TRBJ1-3 TRBV5-1 NA NA TGCGCCAGCAGCTTCAACGGCCGGGACACGCTCTCTGGAAACACCATATATTTT CASSFNGRDTLSGNTIYF
TRBJ2-1 TRBV11-3 TRBD2 NA TGTGCCAGCAGCCTTAGCGGGGCCACCTACAATGAGCAGTTCTTC CASSLSGATYNEQFF
TRBJ1-2 TRBV2 NA NA TGTGCCAGCAGTGTAAAGTTTGGCTACACCTTC CASSVKFGYTF
TRBJ1-1 TRBV19 NA NA TGTGCCAGTAGTATAGTCAGGGCTGAAGCTTTCTTT CASSIVRAEAFF
TRBJ1-5 TRBV19 NA NA TGTGCCAGCCTTTTGAGCCCGAATCAGCCCCAGCATTTT CASLLSPNQPQHF
TRBJ1-1 TRBV4-2 NA NA TGTGCCAGCAGCTCGGACGGGAAAAACACTGAAGCTTTCTTT CASSSDGKNTEAFF
TRBJ2-3 TRBV7-2 TRBD1 NA TGTGCCAGCAGCTTACCCGGACAGGGTTCAGATACGCAGTATTTT CASSLPGQGSDTQYF
TRBJ1-1 TRBV7-9 TRBD1 NA TGTGCCAGCAGCTCTACACAGGGACAGGCCACTGAAGCTTTCTTT CASSSTQGQATEAFF
TRBJ2-7 TRBV5-6 NA NA TGTGCCAGCAGCCCCTCGGGAGGGACAGGGTTTTACGAGCAGTACTTC CASSPSGGTGFYEQYF
TRBJ2-5 TRBV5-1 TRBD1 NA TGCGCCAGCAGTCGGGACAGCGGAGGTCAAGAGACCCAGTACTTC CASSRDSGGQETQYF
TRBJ2-3 TRBV11-2 TRBD1 NA TGTGCCAGCAGCGGGTGGACAGGGGGTGGAACAGATACGCAGTATTTT CASSGWTGGGTDTQYF
TRBJ2-1 TRBV7-8 NA NA TGTGCCAGCAGCTTAGTAGGGATCGGGGTCGCCAATGAGCAGTTCTTC CASSLVGIGVANEQFF
TRBJ2-3 TRBV7-2 NA NA TGTGCCAGCAGCTTAGGACTTCGAAAGAGCACAGATACGCAGTATTTT CASSLGLRKSTDTQYF
TRBJ1-1 TRBV6-6 TRBD1 NA TGTGCCAGCACAGACAGGGGGCGGGAAGCTTTCTTT CASTDRGREAFF
TRBJ1-1 TRBV28 TRBD1 NA TGTGCCAGCAGCCTGACAGGGGGGGGAAGAACTGAAGCTTTCTTT CASSLTGGGRTEAFF
TRBJ1-5 TRBV19 TRBD1 NA TGTGCCAGTAGTAGAATGACAGGGGGCCAACAGCCCCAGCATTTT CASSRMTGGQQPQHF
TRBJ2-5 TRBV27 TRBD2 NA TGTGCCAGCAGCCTCACTAGCGGGAGGGCCCTCGAAGAGACCCAGTACTTC CASSLTSGRALEETQYF
TRBJ1-2 TRBV5-5 TRBD1 NA TGTGCCAGCAGCCCGACAGGGGTTAAGGCTGGCTACACCTTC CASSPTGVKAGYTF